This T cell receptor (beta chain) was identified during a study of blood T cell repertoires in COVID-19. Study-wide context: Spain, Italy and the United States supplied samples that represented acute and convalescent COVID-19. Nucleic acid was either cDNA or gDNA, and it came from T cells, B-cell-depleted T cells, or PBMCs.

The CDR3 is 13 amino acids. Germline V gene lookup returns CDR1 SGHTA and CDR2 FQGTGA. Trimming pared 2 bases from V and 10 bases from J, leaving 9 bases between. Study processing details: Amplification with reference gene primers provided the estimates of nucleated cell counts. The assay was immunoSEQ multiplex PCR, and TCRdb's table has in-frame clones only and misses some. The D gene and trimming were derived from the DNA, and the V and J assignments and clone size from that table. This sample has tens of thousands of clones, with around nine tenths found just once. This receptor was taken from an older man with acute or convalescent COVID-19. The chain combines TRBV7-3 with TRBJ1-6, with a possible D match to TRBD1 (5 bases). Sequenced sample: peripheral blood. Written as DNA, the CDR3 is TGTGCCAGCAGCTTAGGGGGGGAGTCACCCCTCCACTTT. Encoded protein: CASSLGGESPLHF.